These 18 T cell receptor beta chains originate from one sample sequenced in a study of T-cell memory formation after mild COVID-19. TCRdb used MiXCR to reprocess the 5' RACE reads, holding one entry per CDR3 protein. The sample has approximately 250,000 distinct CDR3 sequences, around 16% seen once. Sequenced: PBMCs or a T cell subset sorted from them (not recorded which). The receptors were sampled from a man aged 18 to 30 who had mild COVID-19 (a few samples of this study predate the infection). Cell type and time point are not known.

This clonotype was counted a few times. This chain links TRBV6-5 with TRBJ2-1; D remains unclear. The germline V gene encodes CDR1 MNHEY and CDR2 SVGAGI. This CDR3 spans 12 amino acids. The V end was cut by 0 bases, the J end by 8 bases, with 5 bases between. The CDR3 reads CASSYSRYEQFF. The DNA for the CDR3 is TGTGCCAGCAGTTACTCACGGTATGAGCAGTTCTTC.

This clonotype has a handful of counts. V usage is TRBV7-2 and J usage is TRBJ1-2; D possibly corresponds to TRBD1 (5 bases). Trimming removed 3 bases at V and 2 bases at J, with 13 bases between. Germline V gene data show CDR1 as SGHTA and CDR2 as FQGNSA. There are 15 residues in the CDR3. CDR3 sequence reads: CASSLGTAKNYGYTF. In nucleotides, the CDR3 is TGTGCCAGCAGCTTGGGGACGGCGAAAAACTATGGCTACACCTTC.

This sequence joins TRBV5-1 and TRBJ1-2; TRBD1 agrees at 8 bases. The CDR3 contains 15 residues. Germline loops: CDR1 SGHRS, CDR2 YFSETQ. With 4 bases clipped from V and 1 base from J, the junction kept 6 bases outside the gene matches. The CDR3 coding sequence is TGCGCCAGCAGCGGGGGACAGGTCAATAACTATGGCTACACCTTC. This gives the protein CASSGGQVNNYGYTF.

This clonotype was recorded at least ten times. The genes are TRBV2 and TRBJ2-7; possible D gene TRBD1, 6 bases. Between the trimmed V and J ends, which lost 6 bases and 1 base, there was a span of 16 bases. The CDR3 loop spans 15 amino acids. Germline V gene lookup returns CDR1 SNHLY and CDR2 FYNNEI. Written as DNA, the CDR3 is TGTGCCAGCAGCCCCACAGGGTTCGGGTCCTACGAGCAGTACGTC. Its translation is CASSPTGFGSYEQYV.

This clonotype was detected only a few times. CDR3 DNA sequence: TGTGCCAGCAGCTTATGGAGCAGGGGAGCAGATACGCAGTATTTT. This translates into CASSLWSRGADTQYF. The chain has TRBV7-9 and TRBJ2-3; tentatively, D is TRBD1 (6 bases). Germline V gives CDR1 SEHNR, CDR2 FQNEAQ (reference sequence). The CDR3 runs to 15 residues. V was trimmed by 2 bases and J by 4 bases, leaving 13 bases between them.

In this sample, this clonotype turned up a few times. The chain is built from TRBV12-3 or TRBV12-4 and TRBJ1-1, with unresolved D. Trimming took 7 bases from V and 0 from J, leaving 12 bases between them. The length of the CDR3 is 14 residues. The CDR3 nucleotides read TGTGCCAGCACCCCCCAGTTATTGAACACTGAAGCTTTCTTT. Protein sequence: CASTPQLLNTEAFF.

This chain links TRBV29-1 with TRBJ2-6; 7 bases line up with TRBD1. CDR1 SQVTM and CDR2 ANQGSEA come from the germline V gene. Unmatched junction bases numbered 2, after V lost 6 bases and J lost 0 bases. The length of the CDR3 is 14 residues. The CDR3 DNA follows: TGCAGCGTGGGACAGAACTCTGGGGCCAACGTCCTGACTTTC. It yields the protein CSVGQNSGANVLTF.

The chain recombines TRBV11-2 with TRBJ2-1, with 7 bases fitting TRBD2. The ends lost 8 bases at V and 0 bases at J; junction bases unmatched: 7. Germline V CDR1 and CDR2: SGHAT, FQNNGV. CDR3 length: 15 residues. Written as DNA, the CDR3 is TGTGCCAGCCATGGGGCGGGGGTCTCCTACAATGAGCAGTTCTTC. It translates to CASHGAGVSYNEQFF.

The chain is built from TRBV27 and TRBJ2-7, with D tentatively TRBD1 (5 bases). The CDR3 runs 15 residues. Germline V lookup: CDR1 MNHEY, CDR2 SMNVEV (reference sequence). V lost 5 bases to trimming and J lost 0 bases, with 14 bases between them. The CDR3 nucleotides are TGTGCCAGCAGTCTGCAGGGCGGCAGCTCCTACGAGCAGTACTTC. It encodes CASSLQGGSSYEQYF.

A few counts support this clonotype. J is TRBJ1-5 and V is TRBV6-5, with a possible D match to TRBD1 (5 bases). The V end lost 5 bases, the J end lost 7 bases, and 15 bases lay between the germline ends. The length of the CDR3 is 14 residues. Germline loops: CDR1 MNHEY, CDR2 SVGAGI. The CDR3 region is CASSQRGVEQPQHF. The CDR3 nucleotides read TGTGCCAGCAGTCAAAGGGGAGTGGAACAGCCCCAGCATTTT.

The table lists this clonotype with many counts. The J gene is TRBJ2-3, the V gene TRBV7-3; 7 bases line up with TRBD1. The junction had 7 bases not matched to a gene; V was cut back by 4 bases and J by 6 bases. This CDR3 comprises 14 residues. In germline, CDR1 is SGHTA, CDR2 FQGTGA. CDR3 residues: CASSWGQPPDTQYF. In DNA, the CDR3 is TGTGCCAGCAGCTGGGGACAGCCTCCGGATACGCAGTATTTT.

This clonotype was observed many times. The CDR3 loop is CASSSGQETYLNTGELFF. The CDR3 bases are TGTGCCAGCAGCTCCGGACAGGAGACCTACCTAAACACCGGGGAGCTGTTTTTT. The chain joins TRBV11-1 to TRBJ2-2, with 7 bases fitting TRBD1. Per germline, CDR1 SGHAT and CDR2 FQDESV (reference sequence). There are 18 residues in the CDR3. The J segment lost 2 bases and the V segment lost 4 bases, leaving 13 bases of the junction unmatched.

The rearrangement joins TRBV6-1 to TRBJ2-3; 7 nucleotides agree with TRBD1. Germline V gene data show CDR1 as MNHNS and CDR2 as SASEGT. J was trimmed by 5 bases and V by 3 bases; bases with no gene match: 8. The CDR3 runs to 15 residues. The CDR3 DNA reads as TGTGCCAGCAGTGAGAGGGGGCCGTCTGGAGATACGCAGTATTTT. Its translation is CASSERGPSGDTQYF.

V usage is TRBV29-1 and J usage is TRBJ2-3; D uncertain. The V and J ends lost 5 bases and 2 bases respectively, with 8 bases between them. Germline assignment: CDR1 SQVTM and CDR2 ANQGSEA. CDR3 size: 12 residues. The CDR3 sequence is CSVRWDTDTQYF. DNA for the CDR3: TGCAGCGTTAGGTGGGACACAGATACGCAGTATTTT.

This clonotype was detected ten times or more. V gene TRBV20-1 combines with J gene TRBJ2-1; unclear D gene. The CDR3 has 17 amino acids. V lost 1 base and J lost 0, with 16 bases in between. Germline V gene sequence: CDR1 DFQATT, CDR2 SNEGSKA (reference sequence). The CDR3 loop is CSARAISWKSSYNEQFF. DNA for the CDR3: TGCAGTGCTAGAGCCATAAGCTGGAAGAGCTCCTACAATGAGCAGTTCTTC.

This clonotype was counted between two and nine times. The gene calls are TRBV12-3 or TRBV12-4 and TRBJ2-3; 9 nucleotides match TRBD1. J gave up 3 bases and V 5 bases, and 9 bases lay outside the gene matches. CDR3 length: 16 amino acids. CDR3 protein: CASSPPPGQGTDTQYF. In nucleotides, the CDR3 is TGTGCCAGCAGTCCCCCGCCGGGACAGGGAACAGATACGCAGTATTTT.

The chain links TRBV5-1 to TRBJ2-2; the D gene is possibly TRBD1 (5 bases). Germline lookup yields CDR1 SGHRS and CDR2 YFSETQ. CDR3 length: 15 residues. Trimming shortened V by 0 bases and J by 4 bases, and 10 bases separated the two germline ends. The CDR3 coding sequence is TGCGCCAGCAGCTTGGCCCGACAGAGCACCGGGGAGCTGTTTTTT. Protein sequence: CASSLARQSTGELFF.

This clonotype has more than one count but fewer than ten. The chain uses TRBV15 and TRBJ1-2; TRBD1 might be the D (5 bases). The CDR3 covers 15 residues. The V gene's germline CDR1 is LNHNV and CDR2 YYDKDF (reference sequence). Deletions cut 1 base from V and 4 bases from J, with 13 bases between. The CDR3 is CATSRVDSQIYGYTF. CDR3 in DNA: TGTGCCACCAGCAGAGTCGACAGCCAGATCTATGGCTACACCTTC.